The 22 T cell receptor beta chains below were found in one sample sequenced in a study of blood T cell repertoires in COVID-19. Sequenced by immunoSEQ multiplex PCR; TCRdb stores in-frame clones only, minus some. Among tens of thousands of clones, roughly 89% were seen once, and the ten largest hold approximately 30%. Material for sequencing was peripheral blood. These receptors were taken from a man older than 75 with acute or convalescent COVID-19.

DNA of the CDR3: TGTGCCAGCAGTGTAGGGACAGGGTCCTACGAGCAGTACTTC. Residues: CASSVGTGSYEQYF. This sequence joins TRBV25-1 and TRBJ2-7, with 9 bases matching TRBD1. J gave up 1 base and V 4 bases, and 2 bases lay outside the gene matches. CDR1 and CDR2 from the germline V gene are MGHDK and SYGVNS. The CDR3 extends over 14 amino acids.

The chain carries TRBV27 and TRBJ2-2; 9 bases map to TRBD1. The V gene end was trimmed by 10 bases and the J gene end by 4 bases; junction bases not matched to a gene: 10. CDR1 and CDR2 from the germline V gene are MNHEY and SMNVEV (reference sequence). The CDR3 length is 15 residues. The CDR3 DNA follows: TGTGCCACCTACAGGGGGCTGGTTTCCACCGGGGAGCTGTTTTTT. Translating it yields CATYRGLVSTGELFF.

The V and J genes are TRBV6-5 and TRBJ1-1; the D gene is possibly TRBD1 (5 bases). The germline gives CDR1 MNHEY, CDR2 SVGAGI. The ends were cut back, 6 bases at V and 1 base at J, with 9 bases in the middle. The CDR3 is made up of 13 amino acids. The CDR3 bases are TGTGCCAGCAGGGACACGCAGAACACTGAAGCTTTCTTT. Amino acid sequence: CASRDTQNTEAFF.

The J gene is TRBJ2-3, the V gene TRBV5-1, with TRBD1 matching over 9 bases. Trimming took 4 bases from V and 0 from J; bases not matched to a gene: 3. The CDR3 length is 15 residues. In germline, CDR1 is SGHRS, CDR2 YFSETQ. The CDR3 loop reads CASSVGTGSTDTQYF. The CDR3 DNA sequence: TGCGCCAGCAGCGTTGGGACAGGGAGCACAGATACGCAGTATTTT.

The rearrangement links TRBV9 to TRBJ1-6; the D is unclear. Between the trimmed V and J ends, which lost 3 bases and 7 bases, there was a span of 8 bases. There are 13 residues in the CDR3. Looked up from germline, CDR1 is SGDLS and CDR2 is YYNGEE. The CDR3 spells CASSALANSPLHF. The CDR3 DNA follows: TGTGCCAGCAGCGCGCTAGCCAATTCACCCCTCCACTTT. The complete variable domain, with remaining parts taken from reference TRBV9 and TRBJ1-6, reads DSGVTQTPKHLITATGQRVTLRCSPRSGDLSVYWYQQSLDQGLQFLIQYYNGEERAKGNILERFSAQQFPDLHSELNLSSLELGDSALYFCASSALANSPLHFGNGTRLTVT.

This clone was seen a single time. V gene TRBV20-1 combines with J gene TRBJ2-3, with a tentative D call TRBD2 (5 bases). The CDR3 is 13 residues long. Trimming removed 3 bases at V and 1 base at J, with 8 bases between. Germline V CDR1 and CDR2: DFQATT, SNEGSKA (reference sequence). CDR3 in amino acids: CSASDSGTDTQYF. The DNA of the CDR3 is TGCAGTGCTAGTGATAGCGGCACAGATACGCAGTATTTT.

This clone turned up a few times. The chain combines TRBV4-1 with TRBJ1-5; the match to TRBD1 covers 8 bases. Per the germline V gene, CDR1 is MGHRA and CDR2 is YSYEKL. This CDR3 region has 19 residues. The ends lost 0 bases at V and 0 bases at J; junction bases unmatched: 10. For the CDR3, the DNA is TGCGCCAGCAGCCAAGAGAGACAGGGGCCGGGGTTTAGCAATCAGCCCCAGCATTTT. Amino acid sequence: CASSQERQGPGFSNQPQHF.

In nucleotides, the CDR3 is TGCGCCAGCAGCTTGGCGGGGAGGGCGCAGTATTTT. This translates into CASSLAGRAQYF. The rearrangement joins TRBV5-1 to TRBJ2-3; 7 bases line up with TRBD2. CDR3 length: 12 amino acids. The germline gives CDR1 SGHRS, CDR2 YFSETQ. Unmatched junction bases numbered 2, after V lost 0 bases and J lost 10 bases.

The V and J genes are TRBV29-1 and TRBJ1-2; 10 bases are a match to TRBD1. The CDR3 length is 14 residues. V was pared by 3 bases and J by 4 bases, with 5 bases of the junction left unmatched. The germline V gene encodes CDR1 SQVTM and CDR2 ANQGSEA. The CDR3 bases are TGCAGCGTTGACGACAGGGGGCGAGGCTATGGCTACACCTTC. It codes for CSVDDRGRGYGYTF. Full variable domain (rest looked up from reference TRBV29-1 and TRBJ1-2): SAVISQKPSRDICQRGTSLTIQCQVDSQVTMMFWYRQQPGQSLTLIATANQGSEATYESGFVIDKFPISRPNLTFSTLTVSNMSPEDSSIYLCSVDDRGRGYGYTFGSGTRLTVV.

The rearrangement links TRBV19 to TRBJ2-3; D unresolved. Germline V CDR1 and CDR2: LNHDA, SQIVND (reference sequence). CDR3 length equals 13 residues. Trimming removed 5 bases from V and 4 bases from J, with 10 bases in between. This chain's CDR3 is CASSAGYSDTQYF. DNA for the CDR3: TGTGCCAGTAGTGCCGGTTATTCAGATACGCAGTATTTT.

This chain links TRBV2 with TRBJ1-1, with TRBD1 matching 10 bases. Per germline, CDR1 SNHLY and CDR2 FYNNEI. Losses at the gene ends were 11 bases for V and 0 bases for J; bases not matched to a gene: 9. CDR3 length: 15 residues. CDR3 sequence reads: CAGSGQGPLNTEAFF. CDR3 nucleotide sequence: TGTGCCGGCTCGGGACAGGGGCCCTTGAACACTGAAGCTTTCTTT.

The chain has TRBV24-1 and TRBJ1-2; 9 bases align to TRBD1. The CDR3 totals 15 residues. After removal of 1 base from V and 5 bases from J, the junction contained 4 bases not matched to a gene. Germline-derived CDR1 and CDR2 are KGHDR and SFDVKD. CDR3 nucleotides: TGTGCCACCAGTGATTTCCGGACAGGGGAGTATGGCTACACCTTC. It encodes CATSDFRTGEYGYTF.

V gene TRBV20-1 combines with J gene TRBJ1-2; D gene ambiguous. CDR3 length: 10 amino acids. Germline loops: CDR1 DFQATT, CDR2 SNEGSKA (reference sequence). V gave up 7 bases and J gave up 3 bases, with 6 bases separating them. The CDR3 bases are TGCAGTGTAGCCGACTATGGCTACACCTTC. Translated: CSVADYGYTF.

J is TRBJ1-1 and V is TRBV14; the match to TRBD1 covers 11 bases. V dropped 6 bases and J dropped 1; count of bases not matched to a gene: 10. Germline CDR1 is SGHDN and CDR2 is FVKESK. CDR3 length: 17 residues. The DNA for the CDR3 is TGTGCCAGCAGACCCTTGGACAGGGGGCGCGGGAACACTGAAGCTTTCTTT. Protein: CASRPLDRGRGNTEAFF.

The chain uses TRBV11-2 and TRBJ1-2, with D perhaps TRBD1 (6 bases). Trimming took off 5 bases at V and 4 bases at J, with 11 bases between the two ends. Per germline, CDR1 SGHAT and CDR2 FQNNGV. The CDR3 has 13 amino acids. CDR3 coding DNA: TGTGCCAGCAGCCCGGACAGCAGCTATGGCTACACCTTC. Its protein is CASSPDSSYGYTF.

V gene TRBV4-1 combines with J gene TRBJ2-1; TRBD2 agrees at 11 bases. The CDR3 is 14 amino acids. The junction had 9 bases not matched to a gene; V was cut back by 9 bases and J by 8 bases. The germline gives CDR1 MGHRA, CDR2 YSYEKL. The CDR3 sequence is CASGASGRIHEQFF. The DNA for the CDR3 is TGCGCCAGTGGAGCTAGCGGGAGGATCCATGAGCAGTTCTTC.

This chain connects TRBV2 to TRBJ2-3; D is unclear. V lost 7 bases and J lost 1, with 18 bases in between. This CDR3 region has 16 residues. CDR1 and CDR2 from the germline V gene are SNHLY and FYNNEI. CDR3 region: CASTGLRITRTDTQYF. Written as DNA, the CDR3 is TGTGCCAGCACCGGGTTGAGGATTACACGCACAGATACGCAGTATTTT.

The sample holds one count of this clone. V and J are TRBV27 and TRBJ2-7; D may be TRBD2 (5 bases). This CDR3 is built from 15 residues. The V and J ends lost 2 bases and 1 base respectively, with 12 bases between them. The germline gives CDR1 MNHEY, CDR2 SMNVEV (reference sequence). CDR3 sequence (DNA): TGTGCCAGCAGTTTACTACTAGGAGAATCCTACGAGCAGTACTTC. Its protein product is CASSLLLGESYEQYF.

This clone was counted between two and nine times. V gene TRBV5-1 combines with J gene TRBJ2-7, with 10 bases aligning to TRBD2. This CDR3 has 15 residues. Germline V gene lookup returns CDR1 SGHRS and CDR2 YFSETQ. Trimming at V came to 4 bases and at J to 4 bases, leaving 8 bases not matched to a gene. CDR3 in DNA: TGCGCCAGCAGCCCAGCGGGAGGGCCTAGGTACGAGCAGTACTTC. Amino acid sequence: CASSPAGGPRYEQYF.

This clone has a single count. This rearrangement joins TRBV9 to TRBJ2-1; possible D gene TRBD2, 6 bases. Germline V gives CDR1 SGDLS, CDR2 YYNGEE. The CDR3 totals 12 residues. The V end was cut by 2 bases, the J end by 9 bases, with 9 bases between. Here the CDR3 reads CASSVGGSEQFF. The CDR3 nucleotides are TGTGCCAGCAGCGTTGGGGGGAGTGAGCAGTTCTTC.

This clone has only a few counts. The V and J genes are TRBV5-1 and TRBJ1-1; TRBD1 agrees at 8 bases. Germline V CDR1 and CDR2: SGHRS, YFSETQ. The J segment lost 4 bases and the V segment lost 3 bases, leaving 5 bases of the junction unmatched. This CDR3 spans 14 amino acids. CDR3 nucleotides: TGCGCCAGCAGCTCGACAGGGGAGATCACTGAAGCTTTCTTT. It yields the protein CASSSTGEITEAFF.

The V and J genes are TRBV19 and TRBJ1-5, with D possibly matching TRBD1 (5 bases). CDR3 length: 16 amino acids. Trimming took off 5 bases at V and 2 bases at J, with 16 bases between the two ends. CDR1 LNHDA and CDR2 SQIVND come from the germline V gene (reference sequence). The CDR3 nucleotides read TGTGCCAGTAGTCCGAGTCGGGGGGAGGGCAATCAGCCCCAGCATTTT. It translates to CASSPSRGEGNQPQHF.